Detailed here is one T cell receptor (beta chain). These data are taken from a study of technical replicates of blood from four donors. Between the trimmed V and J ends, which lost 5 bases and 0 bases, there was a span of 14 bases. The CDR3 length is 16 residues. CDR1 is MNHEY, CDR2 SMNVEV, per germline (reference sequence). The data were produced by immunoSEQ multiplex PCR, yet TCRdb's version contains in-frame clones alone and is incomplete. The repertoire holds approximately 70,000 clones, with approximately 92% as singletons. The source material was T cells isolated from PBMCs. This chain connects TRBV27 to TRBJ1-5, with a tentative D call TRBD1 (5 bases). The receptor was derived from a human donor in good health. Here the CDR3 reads CASSRSGGYSNQPQHF. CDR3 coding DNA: TGTGCCAGCAGTCGGTCCGGGGGTTATAGCAATCAGCCCCAGCATTTT.